The 9 T cell receptor beta chains below were found in one sample sequenced in a study of blood T cell repertoires in COVID-19. TCRdb's table, derived via immunoSEQ multiplex PCR, lists solely in-frame clones and lacks some. The sample shows 100,000 to 150,000 clones, 69% of them seen only once. Material: peripheral blood. The receptors stem from a woman aged 70-85 years with acute or convalescent COVID-19.

This clone has just a few counts. The chain combines TRBV3-1 (or the pseudogene TRBV3-2) with TRBJ1-5, with D possibly being TRBD1 (6 bases). Germline V gene lookup returns CDR1 LGHDT and CDR2 YNNKEL (reference sequence). The CDR3 is made up of 19 amino acids. Trimming cost V 0 bases and J 5 bases, with 23 bases left between them. CDR3 sequence (DNA): TGTGCCAGCAGCCAAGATGTCCAGGGGATCTTTAAGGGACATCAGCCCCAGCATTTT. It yields the protein CASSQDVQGIFKGHQPQHF.

This chain joins TRBV28 and TRBJ1-3; a possible D gene is TRBD1 (5 bases). Trimming removed 3 bases at V and 0 bases at J, with 12 bases between. The germline CDR1 and CDR2 sequences are MDHEN and SYDVKM. The CDR3 has 16 residues. The CDR3 nucleotides are TGTGCCAGCAGTTTGTTGGCAGGGATCTCTGGAAACACCATATATTTT. As protein: CASSLLAGISGNTIYF.

The V gene is TRBV27, the J gene TRBJ1-6; TRBD1 might be the D (5 bases). Per the germline V gene, CDR1 is MNHEY and CDR2 is SMNVEV (reference sequence). There are 14 residues in the CDR3. V was pared by 7 bases and J by 5 bases, with 12 bases between. This CDR3 reads CASTMQGNNSPLHF. The CDR3 DNA reads TGTGCCAGCACCATGCAGGGCAATAATTCACCCCTCCACTTT.

V is TRBV28 and J is TRBJ1-2; D may be TRBD1 (6 bases). There are 14 residues in the CDR3. V lost 3 bases to trimming and J lost 2 bases, with 10 bases between them. Germline values: CDR1 MDHEN, CDR2 SYDVKM. CDR3 residues: CASSLLGANYGYTF. The CDR3 nucleotides read TGTGCCAGCAGTTTGTTGGGGGCGAACTATGGCTACACCTTC.

The chain employs TRBV7-9 and TRBJ2-1; a possible D gene is TRBD2 (6 bases). This CDR3 is 16 amino acids long. CDR1 SEHNR and CDR2 FQNEAQ come from the germline V gene (reference sequence). V lost 2 bases and J lost 0, with 11 bases in between. The CDR3 DNA sequence: TGTGCCAGCAGCTTACCTGGTAGCGGCTCCTACAATGAGCAGTTCTTC. Translated, it gives CASSLPGSGSYNEQFF.

The V call is TRBV6-5, the J call TRBJ1-6; 10 bases are a match to TRBD1. V shed 8 bases and J 16 bases; nucleotides not matched to a gene: 11. The length of the CDR3 is 13 residues. The germline V gene has CDR1 MNHEY and CDR2 SVGAGI. CDR3: CASRSPDRGTLHF. CDR3 nucleotides: TGTGCCAGCCGATCCCCGGACAGGGGGACTCTCCACTTT.

This sequence joins TRBV5-4 and TRBJ2-7; TRBD2 matches at 11 bases. The CDR3 loop spans 16 amino acids. CDR1 is SGHNT and CDR2 is YYREEE in the germline V gene (reference sequence). V was pared by 0 bases and J by 2 bases, with 4 bases of the junction left unmatched. CDR3 nucleotides: TGTGCCAGCAGCTTGGGGCTAGCGGGAGGCACCTACGAGCAGTACTTC. This sequence encodes CASSLGLAGGTYEQYF.

The V gene is TRBV27, the J gene TRBJ1-1; D may be TRBD1 (5 bases). This CDR3 region has 16 residues. In germline, CDR1 is MNHEY, CDR2 SMNVEV (reference sequence). Trimming stripped 3 bases from V and 3 bases from J, with 17 bases between. The CDR3 DNA follows: TGTGCCAGCAGTTTGACTCGGGGGACGAGGTACACTGAAGCTTTCTTT. It codes for CASSLTRGTRYTEAFF.

This CDR3 reads CASSSLGRDRGYEQYF. In nucleotides, the CDR3 is TGTGCCAGCAGCTCACTAGGGAGGGACAGGGGTTACGAGCAGTACTTC. The J gene is TRBJ2-7, the V gene TRBV2; 10 nucleotides align to TRBD1. V lost 6 bases and J lost 4; bases outside the gene matches: 12. This CDR3 has 16 residues. Germline V lookup: CDR1 SNHLY, CDR2 FYNNEI.